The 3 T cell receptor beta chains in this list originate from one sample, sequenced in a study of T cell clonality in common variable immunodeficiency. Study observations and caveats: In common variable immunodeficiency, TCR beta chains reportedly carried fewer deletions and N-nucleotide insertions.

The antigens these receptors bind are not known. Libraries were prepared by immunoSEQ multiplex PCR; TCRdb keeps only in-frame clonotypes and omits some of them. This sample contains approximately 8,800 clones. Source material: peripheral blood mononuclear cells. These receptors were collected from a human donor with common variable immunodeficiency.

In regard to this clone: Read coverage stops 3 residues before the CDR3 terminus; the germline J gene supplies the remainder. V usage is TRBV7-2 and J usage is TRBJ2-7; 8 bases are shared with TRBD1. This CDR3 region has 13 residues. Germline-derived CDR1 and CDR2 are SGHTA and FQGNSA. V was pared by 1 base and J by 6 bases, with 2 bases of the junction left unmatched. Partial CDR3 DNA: TGTGCCAGCAGCTTAGTAGGACAGGGCGAG. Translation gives CASSLVGQGE. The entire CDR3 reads CASSLVGQGEQYF.

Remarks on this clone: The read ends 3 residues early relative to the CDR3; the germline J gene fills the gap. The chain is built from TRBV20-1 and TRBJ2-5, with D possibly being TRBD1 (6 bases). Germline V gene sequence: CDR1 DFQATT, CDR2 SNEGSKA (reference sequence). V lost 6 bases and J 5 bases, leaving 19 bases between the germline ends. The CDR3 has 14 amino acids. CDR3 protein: CSATSRGGRETQYF. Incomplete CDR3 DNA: TGCAGTGCCACGTCCAGGGGCGGCCGGGAGACC.

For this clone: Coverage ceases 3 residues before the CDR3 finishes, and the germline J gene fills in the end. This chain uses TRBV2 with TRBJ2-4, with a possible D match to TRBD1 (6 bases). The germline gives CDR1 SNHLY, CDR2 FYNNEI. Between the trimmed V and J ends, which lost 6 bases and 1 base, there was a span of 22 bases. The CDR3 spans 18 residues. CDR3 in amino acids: CASSPLPQGSGAKNIQYF. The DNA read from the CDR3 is TGTGCCAGCAGCCCACTTCCTCAGGGGAGTGGGGCCAAAAACATT.